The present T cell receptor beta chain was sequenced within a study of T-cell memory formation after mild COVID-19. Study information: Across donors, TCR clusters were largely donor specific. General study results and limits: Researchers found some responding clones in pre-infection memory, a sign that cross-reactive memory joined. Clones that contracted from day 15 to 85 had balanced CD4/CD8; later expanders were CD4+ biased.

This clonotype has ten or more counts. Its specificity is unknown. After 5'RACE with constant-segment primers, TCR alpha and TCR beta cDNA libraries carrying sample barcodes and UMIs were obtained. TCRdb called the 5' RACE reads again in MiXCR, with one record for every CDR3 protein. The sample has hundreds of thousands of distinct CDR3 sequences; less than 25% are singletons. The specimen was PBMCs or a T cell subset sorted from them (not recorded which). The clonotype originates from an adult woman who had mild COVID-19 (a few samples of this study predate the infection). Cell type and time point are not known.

The CDR3 bases are TGTGCCAGCTCACCCTTGAACACTGAAGCTTTCTTT. Its protein is CASSPLNTEAFF. The chain has TRBV12-3 or TRBV12-4 and TRBJ1-1, with D uncertain. The CDR3 is 12 residues long. Trimming took off 8 bases at V and 0 bases at J, with 7 bases between the two ends.